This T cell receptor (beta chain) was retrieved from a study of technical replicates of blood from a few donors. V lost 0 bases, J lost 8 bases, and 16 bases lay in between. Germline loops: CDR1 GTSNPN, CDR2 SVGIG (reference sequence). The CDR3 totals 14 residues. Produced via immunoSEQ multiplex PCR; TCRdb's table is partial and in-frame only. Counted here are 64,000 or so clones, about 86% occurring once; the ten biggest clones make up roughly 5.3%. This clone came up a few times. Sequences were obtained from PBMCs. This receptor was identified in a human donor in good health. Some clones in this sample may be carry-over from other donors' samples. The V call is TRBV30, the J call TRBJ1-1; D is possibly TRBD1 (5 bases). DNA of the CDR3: TGTGCCTGGAGTGTTTGGCAGGGTGGCTCAGAAGCTTTCTTT. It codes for CAWSVWQGGSEAFF.